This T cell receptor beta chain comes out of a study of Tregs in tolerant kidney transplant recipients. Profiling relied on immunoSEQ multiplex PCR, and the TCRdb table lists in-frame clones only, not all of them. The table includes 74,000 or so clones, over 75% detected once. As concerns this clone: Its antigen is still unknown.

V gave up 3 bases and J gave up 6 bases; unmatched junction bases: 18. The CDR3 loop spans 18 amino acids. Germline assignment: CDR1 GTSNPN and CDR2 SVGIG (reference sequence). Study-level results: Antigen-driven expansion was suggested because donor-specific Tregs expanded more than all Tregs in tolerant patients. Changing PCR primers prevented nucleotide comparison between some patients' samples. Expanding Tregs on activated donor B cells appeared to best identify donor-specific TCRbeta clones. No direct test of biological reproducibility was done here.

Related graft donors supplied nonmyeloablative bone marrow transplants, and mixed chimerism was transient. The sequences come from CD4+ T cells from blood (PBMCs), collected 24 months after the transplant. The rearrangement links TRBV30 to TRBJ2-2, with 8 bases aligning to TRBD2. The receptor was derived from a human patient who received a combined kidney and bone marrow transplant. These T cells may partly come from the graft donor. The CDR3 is CAWRARGGASIGSGELFF. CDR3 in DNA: TGTGCCTGGAGAGCCCGGGGGGGGGCGAGTATCGGGTCCGGGGAGCTGTTTTTT.